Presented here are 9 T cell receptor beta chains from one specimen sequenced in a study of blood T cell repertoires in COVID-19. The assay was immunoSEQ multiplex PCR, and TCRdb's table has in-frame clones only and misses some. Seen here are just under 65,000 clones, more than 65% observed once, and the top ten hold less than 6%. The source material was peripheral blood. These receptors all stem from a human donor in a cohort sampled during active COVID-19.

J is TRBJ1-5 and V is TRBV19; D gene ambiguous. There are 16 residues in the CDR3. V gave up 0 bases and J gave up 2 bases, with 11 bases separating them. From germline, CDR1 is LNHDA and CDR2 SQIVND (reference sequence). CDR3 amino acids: CASSIDLFPGNQPQHF. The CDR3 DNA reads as TGTGCCAGTAGTATAGATCTATTTCCGGGCAATCAGCCCCAGCATTTT.

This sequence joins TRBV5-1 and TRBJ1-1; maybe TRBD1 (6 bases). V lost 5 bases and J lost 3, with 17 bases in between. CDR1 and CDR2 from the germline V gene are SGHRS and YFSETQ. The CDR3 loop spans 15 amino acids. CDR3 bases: TGCGCCAGCAGACTCCAGACACAGGGTTACACTGAAGCTTTCTTT. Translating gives CASRLQTQGYTEAFF.

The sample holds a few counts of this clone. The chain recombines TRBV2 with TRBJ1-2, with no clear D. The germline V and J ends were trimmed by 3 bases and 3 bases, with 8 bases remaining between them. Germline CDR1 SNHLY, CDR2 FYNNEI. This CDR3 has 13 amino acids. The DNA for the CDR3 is TGTGCCAGCAGTGATCACCAGGACTATGGCTACACCTTC. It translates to CASSDHQDYGYTF.

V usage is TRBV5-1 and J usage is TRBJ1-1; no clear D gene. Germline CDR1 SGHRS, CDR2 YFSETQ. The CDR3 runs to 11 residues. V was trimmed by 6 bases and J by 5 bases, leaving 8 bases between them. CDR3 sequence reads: CASKQETEAFF. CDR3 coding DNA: TGCGCCAGCAAGCAGGAAACTGAAGCTTTCTTT.

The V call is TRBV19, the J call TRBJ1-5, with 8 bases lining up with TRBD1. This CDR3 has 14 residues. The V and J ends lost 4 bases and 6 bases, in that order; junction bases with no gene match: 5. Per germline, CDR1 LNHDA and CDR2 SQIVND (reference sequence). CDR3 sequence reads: CASSTGQGGQPQHF. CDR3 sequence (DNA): TGTGCCAGTAGTACCGGACAGGGCGGTCAGCCCCAGCATTTT.

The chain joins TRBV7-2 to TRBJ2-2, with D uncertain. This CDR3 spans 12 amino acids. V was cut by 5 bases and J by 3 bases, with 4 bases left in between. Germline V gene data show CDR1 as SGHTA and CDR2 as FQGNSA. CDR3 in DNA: TGTGCCAGCAGCACGGACACCGGGGAGCTGTTTTTT. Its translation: CASSTDTGELFF.

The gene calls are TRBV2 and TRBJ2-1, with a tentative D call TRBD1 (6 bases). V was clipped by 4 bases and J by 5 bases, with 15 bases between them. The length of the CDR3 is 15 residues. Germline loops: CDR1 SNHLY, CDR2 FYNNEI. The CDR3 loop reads CASSVRDNVNNEQFF. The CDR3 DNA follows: TGTGCCAGCAGTGTACGGGACAACGTCAACAATGAGCAGTTCTTC.

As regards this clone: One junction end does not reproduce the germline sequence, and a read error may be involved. The CDR3 sequence: CASSLDREETQYF. DNA of the CDR3: TGTGCTAGCAGCTTAGACAGGGAGGAGACCCAGTACTTC. V usage is TRBV7-7 and J usage is TRBJ2-5; 7 positions agree with TRBD1. CDR1 is SSHAT, CDR2 FNYEAQ, per germline (reference sequence). The CDR3 is made up of 13 amino acids.

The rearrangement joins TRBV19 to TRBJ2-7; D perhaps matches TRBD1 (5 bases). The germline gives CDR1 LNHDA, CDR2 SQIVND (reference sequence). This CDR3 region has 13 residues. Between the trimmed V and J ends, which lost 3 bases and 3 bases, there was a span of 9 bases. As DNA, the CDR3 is TGTGCCAGTAGTATTAGACAGAGCTACGAGCAGTACTTC. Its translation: CASSIRQSYEQYF.